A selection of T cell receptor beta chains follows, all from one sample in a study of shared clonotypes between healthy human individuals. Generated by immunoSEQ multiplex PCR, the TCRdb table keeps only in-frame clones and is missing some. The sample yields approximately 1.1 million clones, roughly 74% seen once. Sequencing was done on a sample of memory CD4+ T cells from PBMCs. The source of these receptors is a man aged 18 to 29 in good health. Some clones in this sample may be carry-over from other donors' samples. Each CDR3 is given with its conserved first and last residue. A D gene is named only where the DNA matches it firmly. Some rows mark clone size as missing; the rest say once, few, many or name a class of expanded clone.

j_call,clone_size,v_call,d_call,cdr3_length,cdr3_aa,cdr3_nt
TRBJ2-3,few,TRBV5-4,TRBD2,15,CASSLSAGGGDTQYF,TGTGCCAGCAGCTTGTCGGCGGGAGGGGGAGATACGCAGTATTTT
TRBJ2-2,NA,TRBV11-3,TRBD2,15,CASSGWAGGPGELFF,TGTGCCAGCAGCGGCTGGGCGGGAGGGCCCGGGGAGCTGTTTTTT
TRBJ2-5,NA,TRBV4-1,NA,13,CASSQGGRETQYF,TGCGCCAGCAGCCAAGGGGGGCGGGAGACCCAGTACTTC
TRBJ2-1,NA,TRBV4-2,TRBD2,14,CASSAPGLAEEQFF,TGTGCCAGCAGCGCACCGGGACTAGCGGAAGAGCAGTTCTTC
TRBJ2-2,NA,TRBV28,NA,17,CASSPNRWGSPSGELFF,TGTGCCAGCAGTCCCAACCGTTGGGGGAGTCCTTCCGGGGAGCTGTTTTTT
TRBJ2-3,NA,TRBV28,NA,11,CASRRTDTQYF,TGTGCCAGCAGGAGGACAGATACGCAGTATTTT
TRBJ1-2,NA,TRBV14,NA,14,CASSQGRKTYGYTF,TGTGCCAGCAGCCAAGGCCGAAAGACCTATGGCTACACCTTC
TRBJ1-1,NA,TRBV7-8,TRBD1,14,CASIQGGSSTEAFF,TGTGCCAGCATTCAGGGGGGCAGTAGCACTGAAGCTTTCTTT
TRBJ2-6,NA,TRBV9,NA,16,CASNRFRGAGANVLTF,TGTGCCAGCAACAGATTCAGAGGGGCTGGGGCCAACGTCCTGACTTTC
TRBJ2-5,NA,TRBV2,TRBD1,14,CASRRDRAGETQYF,TGTGCCAGCAGGCGCGACAGGGCGGGAGAGACCCAGTACTTC
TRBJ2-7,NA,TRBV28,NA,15,CASRIGEENLREQYF,TGTGCCAGCAGGATAGGGGAGGAAAACTTGCGAGAGCAGTACTTC
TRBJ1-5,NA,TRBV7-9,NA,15,CASSLGPDSNQPQHF,TGTGCCAGCAGCTTAGGTCCAGATAGCAATCAGCCCCAGCATTTT
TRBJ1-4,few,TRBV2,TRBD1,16,CASIYPSGTENEKLFF,TGTGCCAGCATTTATCCCTCCGGGACAGAGAATGAAAAACTGTTTTTT
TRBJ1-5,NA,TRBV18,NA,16,CASSPSPGLSNQPQHF,TGTGCCAGCTCACCGTCCCCCGGACTTAGCAATCAGCCCCAGCATTTT
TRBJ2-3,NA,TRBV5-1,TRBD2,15,CASSYSGRAPDTQYF,TGCGCCAGCAGCTACAGCGGGAGGGCCCCAGATACGCAGTATTTT
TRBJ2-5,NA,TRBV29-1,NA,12,CSVFTDQETQYF,TGCAGCGTTTTTACGGATCAAGAGACCCAGTACTTC
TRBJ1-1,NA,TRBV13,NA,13,CASSSLKRTEAFF,TGTGCCAGCAGCTCCCTAAAGCGCACTGAAGCTTTCTTT
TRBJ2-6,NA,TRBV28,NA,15,CASSLRPTGANVLTF,TGTGCCAGCAGTTTACGGCCGACTGGGGCCAACGTCCTGACTTTC
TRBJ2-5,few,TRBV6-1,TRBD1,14,CASSSRDSQETQYF,TGTGCCAGCAGTTCTCGGGACAGTCAAGAGACCCAGTACTTC
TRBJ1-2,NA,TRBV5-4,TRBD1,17,CASSSGQLRNSNYGYTF,TGTGCCAGCAGCTCGGGACAGCTACGCAATTCTAACTATGGCTACACCTTC
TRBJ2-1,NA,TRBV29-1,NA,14,CSVGVADTYNEQFF,TGCAGCGTTGGAGTCGCGGACACCTACAATGAGCAGTTCTTC
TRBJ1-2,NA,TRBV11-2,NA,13,CASSADREESYTF,TGTGCCAGCAGCGCAGACCGGGAAGAAAGCTACACCTTC
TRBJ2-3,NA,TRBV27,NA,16,CASRPLFWGSTDTQYF,TGTGCCAGCCGACCGCTCTTCTGGGGGAGCACAGATACGCAGTATTTT
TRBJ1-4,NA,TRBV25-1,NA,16,CASSANRDRYNEKLFF,TGTGCCAGCAGTGCGAACCGGGACCGCTATAATGAAAAACTGTTTTTT
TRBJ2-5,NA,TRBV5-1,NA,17,CASSLGRQSRLLETQYF,TGCGCCAGCAGCTTGGGTCGACAATCTCGGTTACTGGAGACCCAGTACTTC
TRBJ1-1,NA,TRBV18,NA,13,CASSPGTNTEAFF,TGTGCCAGCTCACCAGGAACGAACACTGAAGCTTTCTTT
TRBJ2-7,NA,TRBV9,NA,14,CASSERHSTYEQYF,TGTGCCAGCAGCGAGAGGCACTCAACCTACGAGCAGTACTTC
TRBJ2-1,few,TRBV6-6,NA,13,CASTDSPRHEQFF,TGTGCCAGCACTGACAGCCCAAGACATGAGCAGTTCTTC
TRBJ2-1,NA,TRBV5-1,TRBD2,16,CASSIVAGVGYNEQFF,TGCGCCAGCAGCATAGTAGCGGGAGTGGGGTACAATGAGCAGTTCTTC
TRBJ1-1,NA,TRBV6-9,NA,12,CASSIKGTEAFF,TGTGCCAGCAGTATAAAAGGCACTGAAGCTTTCTTT
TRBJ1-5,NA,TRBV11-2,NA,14,CASSLGQINQPQHF,TGTGCCAGCAGCTTAGGACAGATCAATCAGCCCCAGCATTTT
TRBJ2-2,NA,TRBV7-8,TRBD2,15,CASSGGLAFTGELFF,TGTGCCAGCAGTGGGGGACTAGCGTTCACCGGGGAGCTGTTTTTT
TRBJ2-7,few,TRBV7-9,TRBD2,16,CASSPGLAGPPYEQYF,TGTGCCAGCAGCCCGGGACTAGCGGGCCCTCCCTACGAGCAGTACTTC
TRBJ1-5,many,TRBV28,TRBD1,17,CASRNRDRAYSNQPQHF,TGTGCCAGCAGAAACCGGGACAGGGCTTATAGCAATCAGCCCCAGCATTTT
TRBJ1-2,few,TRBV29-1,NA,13,CSSLDRLGYGYTF,TGCAGCTCCCTTGACCGCTTGGGGTATGGCTACACCTTC
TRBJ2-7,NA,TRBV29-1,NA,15,CSVEQGSGLSYEQYF,TGCAGCGTTGAACAGGGAAGCGGGCTCTCCTACGAGCAGTACTTC
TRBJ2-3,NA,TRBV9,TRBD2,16,CASSAAGLAALSTQYF,TGTGCCAGCAGCGCCGCGGGCCTAGCGGCCCTTAGTACGCAGTATTTT
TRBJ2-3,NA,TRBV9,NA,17,CASSLRSGTKEADTQYF,TGTGCCAGCAGCTTACGATCCGGGACAAAGGAGGCGGATACGCAGTATTTT
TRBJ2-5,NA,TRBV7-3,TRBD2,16,CATPPPAGVDAETQYF,TGTGCCACCCCACCACCAGCGGGAGTTGATGCGGAGACCCAGTACTTC
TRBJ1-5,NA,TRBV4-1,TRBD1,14,CASSRGTGNQPQHF,TGCGCCAGCAGCCGAGGGACAGGCAATCAGCCCCAGCATTTT
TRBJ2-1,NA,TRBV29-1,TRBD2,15,CSVEIGTSGSNEQFF,TGCAGCGTTGAAATTGGGACTAGCGGGAGCAATGAGCAGTTCTTC
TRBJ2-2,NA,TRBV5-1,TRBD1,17,CASSSRDSYANTGELFF,TGCGCCAGCAGCTCCCGGGACAGCTATGCGAACACCGGGGAGCTGTTTTTT
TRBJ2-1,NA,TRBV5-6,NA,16,CASSPTLDTSYNEQFF,TGTGCCAGCAGCCCAACCCTGGACACTAGCTACAATGAGCAGTTCTTC
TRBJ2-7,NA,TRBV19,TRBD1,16,CASSRPTGTGAYEQYF,TGTGCCAGTAGCCGACCAACGGGGACAGGGGCCTACGAGCAGTACTTC
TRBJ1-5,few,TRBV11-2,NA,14,CASSLNRGDGPQHF,TGTGCCAGCAGCTTGAACCGAGGAGACGGGCCCCAGCATTTT